The clone carrying this T cell receptor (beta chain) showed up many times. Its target is unknown. In the study's own analysis: Ranging from roughly 23,224 to 750,000, TCR counts per sample had a median value of approximately 97,000. TCRdb called the RACE reads again in MiXCR, with one record for every CDR3 protein. TCRdb, rather than the study authors, made the V and J calls. The profile shows 300,000 to 450,000 distinct CDR3 sequences, 4% to 6% of them singletons. Documented time point: pre-sensitization, week 0. The treatment was: therapeutic diphenylcyclopropenone sensitization with weekly scalp DPC. Patches went on only after blood had been drawn each time. The data were taken from a study of human T cells and chemical hapten exposure. Study-level information: Small volume differences among pooled libraries mainly caused per-sample TCR yield variation. General study points: Counts of expanded TCRs (at PT1) showed a positive correlation with patch test score.

With 8 bases clipped from V and 0 bases from J, the junction kept 4 bases outside the gene matches. Looked up from germline, CDR1 is ENHRY and CDR2 is SYGVKD. This CDR3 comprises 15 residues. The sample here was whole blood, taken in connection with sensitization to the hapten diphenylcyclopropenone (DPC). The chain uses TRBV10-3 and TRBJ2-2; 9 nucleotides match TRBD1. This TCR derives from a woman aged 45-65 years with alopecia areata. Some clones in this sample may be carry-over from other donors' samples. CDR3 sequence: CAIAGTGSNTGELFF. The DNA for the CDR3 is TGTGCCATCGCCGGGACAGGGTCGAACACCGGGGAGCTGTTTTTT.